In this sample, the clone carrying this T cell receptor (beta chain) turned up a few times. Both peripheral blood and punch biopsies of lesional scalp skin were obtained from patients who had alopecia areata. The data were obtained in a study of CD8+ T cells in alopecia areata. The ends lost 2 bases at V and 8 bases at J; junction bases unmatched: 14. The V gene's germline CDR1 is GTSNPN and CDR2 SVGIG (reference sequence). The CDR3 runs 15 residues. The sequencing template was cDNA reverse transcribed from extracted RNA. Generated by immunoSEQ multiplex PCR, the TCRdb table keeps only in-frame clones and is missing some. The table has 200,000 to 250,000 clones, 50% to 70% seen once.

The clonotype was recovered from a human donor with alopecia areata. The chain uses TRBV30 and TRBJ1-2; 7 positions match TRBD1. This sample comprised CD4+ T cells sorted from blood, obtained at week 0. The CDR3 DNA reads TGTGCCTGGAGTCGAAATCGAGGGGGCTCGGGCGGCTACACCTTC. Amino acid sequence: CAWSRNRGGSGGYTF.